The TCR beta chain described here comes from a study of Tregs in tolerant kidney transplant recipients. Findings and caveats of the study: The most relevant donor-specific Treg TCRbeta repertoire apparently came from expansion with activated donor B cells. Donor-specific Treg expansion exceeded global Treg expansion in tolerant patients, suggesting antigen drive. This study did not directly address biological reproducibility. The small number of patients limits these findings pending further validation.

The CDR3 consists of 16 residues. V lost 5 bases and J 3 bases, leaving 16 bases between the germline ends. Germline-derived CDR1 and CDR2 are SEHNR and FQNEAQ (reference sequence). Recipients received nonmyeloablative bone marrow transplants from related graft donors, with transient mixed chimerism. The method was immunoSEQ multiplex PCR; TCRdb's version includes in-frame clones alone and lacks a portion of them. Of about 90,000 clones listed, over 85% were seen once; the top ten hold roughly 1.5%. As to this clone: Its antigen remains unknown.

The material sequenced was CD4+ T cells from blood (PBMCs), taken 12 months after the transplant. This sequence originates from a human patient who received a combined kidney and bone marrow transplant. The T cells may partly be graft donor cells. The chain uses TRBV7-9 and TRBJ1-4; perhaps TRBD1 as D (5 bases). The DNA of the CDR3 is TGTGCCAGCAGCATTACCGGGACGGGGGCTAATGAAAAACTGTTTTTT. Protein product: CASSITGTGANEKLFF.